Sequencing of this TCR beta chain was carried out in a study of PD-1 blockade in classical Hodgkin lymphoma. Study details: Each patient was given nivolumab 3 mg/kg through a vein every 2 weeks. Study-wide points: Lower baseline TCR diversity marked trial partial responders and progressors. Diversity in CD4+ TCRs, unlike that measured in CD8+ TCRs, had risen significantly by C4D1.

This CDR3 has 15 residues. V shed 4 bases and J 0 bases; nucleotides not matched to a gene: 4. The germline CDR1 and CDR2 sequences are MGHRA and YSYEKL. Relapse was seen in all patients after autologous stem cell transplantation, and brentuximab vedotin exposure was variable. Only in-frame clones appear in the TCRdb table, and some are missing; sequencing was by immunoSEQ multiplex PCR. The repertoire consists of tens of thousands of clones, with 78% occurring once and the leading ten covering roughly 13%. On this clone: What it recognizes is unknown.

The sequence derives from a human donor with classical Hodgkin lymphoma. This rearrangement joins TRBV4-1 to TRBJ2-7; 9 bases map to TRBD1. Sequenced here: peripheral blood mononuclear cells (PBMCs), sampled at baseline. The CDR3 DNA reads as TGCGCCAGCAGCCGGGGGACAGGGCCCTCCTACGAGCAGTACTTC. This translates into CASSRGTGPSYEQYF.